What follows are 10 T cell receptor beta chains derived from one specimen sequenced in a study of read filtering for tumor transcriptome and immune sequencing. The library was built from roughly 400 ng RNA with molecular barcoded adaptors for alpha/delta and beta/gamma chains. TCRdb re-called the reads through MiXCR, storing one row per CDR3 protein. Of 90,000 or so distinct CDR3 sequences detected, roughly 21% appear once; the ten largest clones hold roughly 11%. The specimen was a population of CD138-negative cells sorted from bone marrow. These receptors were obtained from a donor over 35 with multiple myeloma.

The rearrangement links TRBV7-2 to TRBJ2-3, with TRBD2 matching 11 bases. The CDR3 covers 16 residues. Germline assignment: CDR1 SGHTA and CDR2 FQGNSA. After removal of 6 bases from V and 0 bases from J, the junction contained 5 bases not matched to a gene. The CDR3: CASSFRLAGSTDTQYF. The CDR3 bases are TGTGCCAGCAGTTTTCGACTAGCGGGAAGCACAGATACGCAGTATTTT.

This chain joins TRBV29-1 and TRBJ2-3, with D uncertain. There are 15 residues in the CDR3. V lost 7 bases and J 0 bases, leaving 17 bases between the germline ends. From germline, CDR1 is SQVTM and CDR2 ANQGSEA. The DNA of the CDR3 is TGCAGCGCCGAAGTGGACGGAGCAAGCACAGATACGCAGTATTTT. Its protein product is CSAEVDGASTDTQYF.

This clonotype was seen a few times. The rearrangement joins TRBV28 to TRBJ1-2, with 9 bases that match TRBD1. The V gene end was trimmed by 7 bases and the J gene end by 4 bases; junction bases not matched to a gene: 13. Germline V gives CDR1 MDHEN, CDR2 SYDVKM. The CDR3 consists of 16 residues. This CDR3 reads CASTIAGTGSRYGYTF. For the CDR3, the DNA is TGTGCCAGCACCATCGCCGGGACAGGGTCCCGCTATGGCTACACCTTC.

In its sample, this clonotype was seen many times. The chain uses TRBV11-2 and TRBJ2-3; tentative D call: TRBD2 (5 bases). The CDR3 is 13 amino acids. Germline V gene lookup returns CDR1 SGHAT and CDR2 FQNNGV. Trimming left V 1 base short and J 3 bases short, with 5 bases between. The CDR3 spells CASSLAGTDTQYF. In DNA form, the CDR3 reads TGTGCCAGCAGCTTAGCGGGGACAGATACGCAGTATTTT.

At least ten counts were recorded for this clonotype. The chain combines TRBV6-1 with TRBJ2-1, with TRBD1 matching over 7 bases. Unmatched junction bases numbered 20, after V lost 8 bases and J lost 7 bases. The CDR3 runs 17 residues. Germline assignment: CDR1 MNHNS and CDR2 SASEGT. The CDR3 DNA is TGTGCCAGCGGACCGATCAAGGGGGCGATCTACCCTAATGAGCAGTTCTTC. Its protein is CASGPIKGAIYPNEQFF.

J is TRBJ1-5 and V is TRBV28; D unclear. Germline lookup yields CDR1 MDHEN and CDR2 SYDVKM. Trimming stripped 6 bases from V and 0 bases from J, with 18 bases between. The CDR3 has 17 amino acids. CDR3 in DNA: TGTGCCAGCAGCTCGGTTTGGGGATCCTTTAGCAATCAGCCCCAGCATTTT. The encoded protein is CASSSVWGSFSNQPQHF. Full variable domain (missing parts from reference TRBV28 and TRBJ1-5): DVKVTQSSRYLVKRTGEKVFLECVQDMDHENMFWYRQDPGLGLRLIYFSYDVKMKEKGDIPEGYSVSREKKERFSLILESASTNQTSMYLCASSSVWGSFSNQPQHFGDGTRLSIL.

The gene calls are TRBV28 and TRBJ2-2; 10 bases line up with TRBD2. Germline lookup yields CDR1 MDHEN and CDR2 SYDVKM. V lost 5 bases and J lost 6; bases outside the gene matches: 6. The CDR3 covers 15 residues. The CDR3: CASSPAGGTSGELFF. DNA of the CDR3: TGTGCCAGCAGTCCAGCGGGGGGGACCTCCGGGGAGCTGTTTTTT.

This clonotype showed up just a few times. With a much larger clone just one base away, this may be a read error. CDR3 bases: TGCGCCAGCAGCATGCCCAATGGGGATACGCAGTATTTT. This gives the protein CASSMPNGDTQYF. This chain joins TRBV5-1 and TRBJ2-3; D not resolved. This CDR3 is 13 amino acids long. CDR1 and CDR2 (germline): SGHRS, YFSETQ. V lost 4 bases to trimming and J lost 6 bases, with 12 bases between them.

This clonotype was recorded many times. V gene TRBV5-4 combines with J gene TRBJ2-5; D gene unclear. The CDR3 length is 11 residues. V dropped 0 bases and J dropped 7 bases, with 4 bases sitting between them. The germline V gene has CDR1 SGHNT and CDR2 YYREEE (reference sequence). CDR3 sequence: CASSLEGTQYF. CDR3 DNA: TGTGCCAGCAGCTTGGAGGGGACCCAGTACTTC.

This clonotype was counted at least ten times. The chain is built from TRBV11-2 and TRBJ1-1; no firm D call. The ends were cut back, 1 base at V and 6 bases at J, with 12 bases in the middle. Germline lookup yields CDR1 SGHAT and CDR2 FQNNGV. The CDR3 sequence is 14 residues long. The DNA of the CDR3 is TGTGCCAGCAGCTTAGTTTTTGGGGAGTCTGAAGCTTTCTTT. Its protein product is CASSLVFGESEAFF.